Included here is one T cell receptor beta chain sequence, with context. What it recognizes is unknown. 60 Vbeta and 13 Jbeta primers were used in PCR. Sequencing was performed with immunoSEQ multiplex PCR; in TCRdb, only in-frame clones are kept and a portion is missing. The repertoire holds 75,000 to 80,000 clones, with under 80% as singletons. These data originate in a study of cytomegalovirus exposure and HLA in healthy donors. Study results and caveats: Sequencing likely produced, as an artifact, a cluster of highly shared sequence variants. In a later analysis, a genetic analysis reported fewer productive-TCR N-insertions in an Asian-associated ancestry cluster than the cohort average.

Trimming left V 0 bases short and J 1 base short, with 11 bases between. The CDR3 has 16 residues. The germline V gene has CDR1 SGDLS and CDR2 YYNGEE. The sequence was collected from a man in his fifties or sixties in good health and CMV-seropositive. The chain employs TRBV9 and TRBJ2-1, with TRBD2 as a possible D gene (6 bases). The material sequenced was PBMCs. This chain's CDR3 is CASSVDISGSYNEQFF. Written as DNA, the CDR3 is TGTGCCAGCAGCGTAGATATTAGCGGATCCTACAATGAGCAGTTCTTC.